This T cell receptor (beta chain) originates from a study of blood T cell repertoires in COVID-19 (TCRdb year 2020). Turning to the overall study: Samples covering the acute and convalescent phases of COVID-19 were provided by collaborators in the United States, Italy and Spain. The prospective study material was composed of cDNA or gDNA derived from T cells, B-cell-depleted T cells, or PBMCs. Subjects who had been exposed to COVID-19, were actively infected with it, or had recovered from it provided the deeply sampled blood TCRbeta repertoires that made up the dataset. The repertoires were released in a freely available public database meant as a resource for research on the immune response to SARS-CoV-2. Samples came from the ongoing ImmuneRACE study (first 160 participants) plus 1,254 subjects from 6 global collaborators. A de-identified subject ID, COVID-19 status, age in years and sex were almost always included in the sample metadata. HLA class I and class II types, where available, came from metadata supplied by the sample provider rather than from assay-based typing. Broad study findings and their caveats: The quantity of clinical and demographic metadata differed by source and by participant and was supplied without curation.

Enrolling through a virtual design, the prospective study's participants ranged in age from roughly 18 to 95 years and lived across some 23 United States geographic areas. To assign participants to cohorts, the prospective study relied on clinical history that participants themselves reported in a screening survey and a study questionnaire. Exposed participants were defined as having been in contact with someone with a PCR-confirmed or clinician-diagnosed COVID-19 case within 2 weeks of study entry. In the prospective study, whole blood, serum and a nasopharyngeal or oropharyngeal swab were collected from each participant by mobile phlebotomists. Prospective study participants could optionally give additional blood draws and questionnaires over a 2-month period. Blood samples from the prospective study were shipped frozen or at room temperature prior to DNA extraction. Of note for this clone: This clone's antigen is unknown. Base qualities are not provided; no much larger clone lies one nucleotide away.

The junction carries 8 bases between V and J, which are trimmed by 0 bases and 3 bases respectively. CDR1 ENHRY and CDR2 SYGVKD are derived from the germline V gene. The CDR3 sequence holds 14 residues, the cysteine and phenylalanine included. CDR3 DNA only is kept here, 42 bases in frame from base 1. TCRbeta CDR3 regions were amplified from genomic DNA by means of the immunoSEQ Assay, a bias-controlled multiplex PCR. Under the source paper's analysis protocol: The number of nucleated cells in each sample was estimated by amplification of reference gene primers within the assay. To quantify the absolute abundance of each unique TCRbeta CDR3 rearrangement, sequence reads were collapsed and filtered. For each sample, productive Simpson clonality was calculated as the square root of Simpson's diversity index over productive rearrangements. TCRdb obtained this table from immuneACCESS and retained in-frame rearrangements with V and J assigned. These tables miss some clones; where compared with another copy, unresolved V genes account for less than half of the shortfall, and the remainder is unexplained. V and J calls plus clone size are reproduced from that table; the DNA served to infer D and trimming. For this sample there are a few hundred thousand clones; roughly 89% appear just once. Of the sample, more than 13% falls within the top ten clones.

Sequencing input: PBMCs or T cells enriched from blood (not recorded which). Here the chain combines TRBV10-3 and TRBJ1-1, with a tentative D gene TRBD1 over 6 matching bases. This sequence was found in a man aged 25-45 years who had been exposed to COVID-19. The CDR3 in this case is CAISESRQDTEAFF. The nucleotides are TGTGCCATCAGTGAGTCGAGACAGGACACTGAAGCTTTCTTT.